The present TCR beta chain was sequenced within a study of T cells after posttransplantation cyclophosphamide (dated by TCRdb to 2016 to 2017). Broadly, across the study: Using TRB sequencing, the study followed how the T cell repertoire rebuilt after myeloablative bone marrow transplantation with posttransplantation cyclophosphamide given as GVHD prophylaxis. Samples from 35 PTCy-treated patients, along with samples from about 16 of their related bone marrow donors, underwent antigen receptor sequencing. Public TRB sequences were searched against a database of over 3,500 sequences associated with responses to pathogens, tumor antigens, self-antigens and alloantigens. Because TRA and TRB clonality were tightly correlated in nine or ten samples, subsequent TCR analyses were focused on TRB only. Blood from all 35 or so PTCy patients with 1-year posttransplant specimens was subjected to TRB sequencing. Up to roughly 3 additional blood samples from 2 to 5.2 years after transplant were also TRB-sequenced in 3 patients, as was pretransplant blood from several patients. Overall results and qualifications from the work: At 1-2 months, donor-recipient similarity was low but rose over the first year, and the later blood repertoires were often dominated by donor CD8+ memory clones. The TRB repertoires of T cells infiltrating skin or the GI tract showed only limited overlap with the TRB repertoires found in blood. Across the roughly 48 patients, TRB clonality was highly associated with recipient CMV seropositivity and CMV reactivation, and diversity with PTCy was similar to that in the CNI/methotrexate controls.

A word on this clone: It lacks a known antigen. Qualities for individual bases were not recorded, and no much larger clone is one base off.

Trimming costs V 3 bases and J 0 bases, and their ends lie 10 bases apart. Taken from the germline V gene, the CDR1 and CDR2 loops are SQVTM and ANQGSEA. Including the terminal cysteine and phenylalanine, the CDR3 comprises 14 residues. Just the 42-base CDR3 DNA is kept, in frame starting at base 1. Genomic DNA was the input for TRB sequencing, which was run either with the immunoSEQ assay at survey resolution or with the hsTCRB kit. From the authors' description of their analysis: The immunoSEQ software handled initial read processing, and the LymphoSeq R package was used for repertoire analyses. Clonality was computed as 1 minus normalized Shannon entropy; Gini coefficient was also calculated for each TRB dataset. To infer phenotypes in unsorted samples, TRB sequences from sorted subsets of the recipient or donor were mapped onto the unsorted samples of the same recipient. Sourced from immuneACCESS, this table was stored by TCRdb with only in-frame sequences that have V and J called. A share of the clones is absent; for the studies checked, an unresolved V gene accounts for under half, and the remainder has no known explanation. The DNA gave D and trimming, while V, J and clone size come from that table. Here the sample has 50,000 to 55,000 clones; around 83% occur a single time. The ten most abundant clones make up 2.8% of the sample.

The PTCy-treated patients were drawn from a prospective, multi-institutional clinical trial. Peripheral blood and bone marrow mononuclear cells were isolated by Ficoll-Hypaque density centrifugation and were cryopreserved. The sequence joins TRBV29-1 to TRBJ2-3; a tentative D match to TRBD2 spans 6 bases. Sequencing input: PBMCs. The receptor was derived from a man aged 30 to 39 with a blood cancer, CMV-positive, and with a related stem cell donor. The sequence in DNA is TGCAGCGTTGAGGGGGGACGGAGCACAGATACGCAGTATTTT. Its translation is CSVEGGRSTDTQYF.